The 2 T cell receptor beta chains given below trace back to one sample, sequenced in a study of T cells in Graves' hyperthyroidism and ophthalmopathy. The TCR beta CDR3 regions underwent amplification using RNA transcripts as the source. HTBI primers drove first-round RT-PCR of the TCR CDR3. TCRdb ran MiXCR on the multiplex PCR reads and lists one entry per CDR3 protein. The sample carries fewer than 550,000 distinct CDR3 sequences, less than 25% recorded once. Specimen: blood. These TCRs come from a woman aged 25 to 39 with Graves' ophthalmopathy.

In this sample, this clonotype turned up many times. The V gene is TRBV27, the J gene TRBJ2-5; TRBD2 matches at 10 bases. The J segment lost 5 bases and the V segment lost 5 bases, leaving 17 bases of the junction unmatched. Germline V gene lookup returns CDR1 MNHEY and CDR2 SMNVEV (reference sequence). The CDR3 sequence is 18 residues long. The CDR3 sequence: CASSRPWLGSGGVETQYF. The CDR3 DNA reads TGTGCCAGCAGTCGCCCATGGCTCGGGAGCGGGGGGGTGGAGACCCAGTACTTC.

This clonotype came up a few times. The chain uses TRBV12-5 and TRBJ2-5, with TRBD1 matching 7 bases. Germline assignment: CDR1 LGHNT and CDR2 FRNRAP. This CDR3 is built from 17 residues. Trimming cost V 0 bases and J 2 bases; bases outside gene matches: 9. DNA for the CDR3: TGTGCTAGTGGTTTGGTCGCCGGGACAGTACTTCAAGAGACCCAGTACTTC. It codes for CASGLVAGTVLQETQYF.